This T cell receptor beta chain was found in a study of cytomegalovirus exposure and HLA in healthy donors. Germline V lookup: CDR1 LNHDA, CDR2 SQIVND (reference sequence). The CDR3 spans 14 residues. The J segment lost 6 bases and the V segment lost 6 bases, leaving 5 bases of the junction unmatched. TCRdb's copy holds only in-frame clones and misses some; the assay was immunoSEQ multiplex PCR. The sample consists of 130,000 to 150,000 clones, about 91% of them appearing once. The sample comprised PBMCs. The genes are TRBV19 and TRBJ1-5; 10 bases line up with TRBD1. This clonotype was obtained from a young man in good health and CMV-seropositive. This CDR3 reads CASRLTGGIQPQHF. For the CDR3, the DNA is TGTGCCAGTAGATTGACAGGGGGCATTCAGCCCCAGCATTTT.